Below, 3 T cell receptor beta chains from the same sample are listed, as sequenced in a study of tumor-infiltrating lymphocytes in primary liver carcinoma. Unsorted bulk tissue (roughly 17-33 mg) underwent RNA and DNA co-extraction. TCR beta cDNA came from roughly 0.45 ug total RNA, primed with a constant-region primer. Libraries of TCR beta came from three nested multiplex PCR rounds with slightly modified ARM-PCR. A C-beta reverse primer and TRBV1-TRBV30 forward primers served in each of the first two PCR rounds, at ten to eleven cycles apiece. Each CDR3 protein gets one entry after TCRdb re-called the multiplex PCR reads with MiXCR. Among under 130,000 distinct CDR3 sequences listed, roughly 80% were seen once. Material for sequencing was liver tumor tissue from sampling region 3. Described subset: tumor region T3, left-lateral pole. The receptors were gathered from a man aged 40-49 years with primary liver carcinoma and hepatitis B virus infection.

With respect to this clonotype: This CDR3 is missing its conserved last phenylalanine or tryptophan, likely due to a read error. The chain couples TRBV29-1 to TRBJ1-1; D possibly corresponds to TRBD1 (6 bases). Looked up from germline, CDR1 is SQVTM and CDR2 is ANQGSEA. The V and J ends lost 4 bases and 0 bases respectively, with 15 bases between them. The CDR3 runs to 15 residues. In DNA form, the CDR3 reads TGCAGCGTTGCCGGGGGCCGGGGCATGAACACTGAAGCTTTCTCT. Its translation is CSVAGGRGMNTEAFS.

This clonotype was recorded at least ten times. The chain links TRBV30 to TRBJ2-3; TRBD2 aligns across 8 bases. V lost 4 bases, J lost 5 bases, and 5 bases stayed unmatched. This CDR3 has 13 amino acids. Germline V CDR1 and CDR2: GTSNPN, SVGIG (reference sequence). CDR3 DNA: TGTGCCTGGACCAAGCGGGAGAGAGATACGCAGTATTTT. Protein product: CAWTKRERDTQYF.

Regarding this clonotype: The CDR3 does not close with the conserved phenylalanine or tryptophan, likely indicating a read error. The chain carries TRBV6-6 and TRBJ2-3; the D gene is possibly TRBD1 (5 bases). The length of the CDR3 is 15 residues. CDR1 and CDR2 from the germline V gene are MNHNY and SVGAGI (reference sequence). With 5 bases removed from V and 1 base from J, the gap between germline ends came to 13 bases. The CDR3 loop is CASSLDLGGTDTQYV. The CDR3 nucleotides are TGTGCCAGCAGTCTAGACCTAGGGGGCACAGATACGCAGTATGTT.